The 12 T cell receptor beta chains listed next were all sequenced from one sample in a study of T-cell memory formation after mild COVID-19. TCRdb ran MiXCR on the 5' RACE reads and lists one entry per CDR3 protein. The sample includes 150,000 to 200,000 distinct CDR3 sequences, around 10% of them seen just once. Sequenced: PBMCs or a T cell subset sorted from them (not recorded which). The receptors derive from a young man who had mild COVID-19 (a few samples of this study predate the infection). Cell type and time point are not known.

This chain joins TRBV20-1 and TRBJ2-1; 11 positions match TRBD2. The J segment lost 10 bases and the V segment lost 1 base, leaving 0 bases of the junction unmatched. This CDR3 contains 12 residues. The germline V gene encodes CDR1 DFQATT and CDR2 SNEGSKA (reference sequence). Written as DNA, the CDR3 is TGCAGTGCTAGAGGACTAGCGGGGGAGCAGTTCTTC. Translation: CSARGLAGEQFF.

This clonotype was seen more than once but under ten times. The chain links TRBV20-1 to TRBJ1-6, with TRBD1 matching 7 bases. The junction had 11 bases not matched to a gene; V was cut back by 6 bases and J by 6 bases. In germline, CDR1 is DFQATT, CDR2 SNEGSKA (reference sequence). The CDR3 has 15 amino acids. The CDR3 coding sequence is TGCAGTGCCACCTCTGGGACAGATGCTAATTCACCCCTCCACTTT. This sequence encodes CSATSGTDANSPLHF.

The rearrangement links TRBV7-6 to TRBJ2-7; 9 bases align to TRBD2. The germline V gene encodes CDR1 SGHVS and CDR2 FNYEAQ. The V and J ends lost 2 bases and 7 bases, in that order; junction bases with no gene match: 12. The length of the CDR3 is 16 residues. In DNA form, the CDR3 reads TGTGCCAGCAGCTTACGGGTGGCGGGGGGGCCCTCTGAGCAGTACTTC. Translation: CASSLRVAGGPSEQYF.

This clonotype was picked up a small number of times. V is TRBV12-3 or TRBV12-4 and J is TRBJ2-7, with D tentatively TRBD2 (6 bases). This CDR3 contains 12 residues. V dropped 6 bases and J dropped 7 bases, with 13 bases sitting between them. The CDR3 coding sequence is TGTGCCAGCAGCCCGGGAGTCGTGGAGCAGTACTTC. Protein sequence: CASSPGVVEQYF.

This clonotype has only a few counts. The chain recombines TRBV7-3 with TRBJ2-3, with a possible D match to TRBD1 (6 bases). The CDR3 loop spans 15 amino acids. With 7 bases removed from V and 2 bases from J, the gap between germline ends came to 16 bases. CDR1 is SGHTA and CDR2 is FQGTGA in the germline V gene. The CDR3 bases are TGTGCCAGCAACAAGAAGGGGGAAAACACAGATACGCAGTATTTT. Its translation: CASNKKGENTDTQYF.

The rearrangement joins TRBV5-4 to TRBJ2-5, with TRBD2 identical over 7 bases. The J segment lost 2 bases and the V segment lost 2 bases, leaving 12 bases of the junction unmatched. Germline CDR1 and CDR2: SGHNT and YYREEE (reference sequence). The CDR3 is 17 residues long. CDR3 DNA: TGTGCCAGCAGCTTTCGGGCAGCCAGCGGGATACAAGAGACCCAGTACTTC. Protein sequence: CASSFRAASGIQETQYF.

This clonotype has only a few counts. As DNA, the CDR3 is TGTGCCAGCAGTTCCCGGGACAGGGATCAAGAGACCCAGTACTTC. It is translated as CASSSRDRDQETQYF. The J gene is TRBJ2-5, the V gene TRBV6-2 or TRBV6-3, with TRBD1 identical over 9 bases. V lost 4 bases to trimming and J lost 2 bases; unmatched junction nucleotides: 5. The CDR3 contains 15 residues. Germline V gene data show CDR1 as MNHEY and CDR2 as SVGEGT.

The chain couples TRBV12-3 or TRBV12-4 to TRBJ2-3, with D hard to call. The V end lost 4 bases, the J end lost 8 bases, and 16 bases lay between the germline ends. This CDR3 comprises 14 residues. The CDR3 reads CASSSLAGPRTQYF. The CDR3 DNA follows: TGTGCCAGCAGTTCCTTAGCCGGGCCCCGTACGCAGTATTTT.

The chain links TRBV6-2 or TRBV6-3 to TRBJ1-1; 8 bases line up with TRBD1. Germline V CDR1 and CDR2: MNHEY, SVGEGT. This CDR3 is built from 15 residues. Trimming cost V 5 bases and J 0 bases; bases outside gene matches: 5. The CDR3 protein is CASSELTGVNTEAFF. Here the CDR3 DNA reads TGTGCCAGCAGTGAGCTGACAGGGGTGAACACTGAAGCTTTCTTT.

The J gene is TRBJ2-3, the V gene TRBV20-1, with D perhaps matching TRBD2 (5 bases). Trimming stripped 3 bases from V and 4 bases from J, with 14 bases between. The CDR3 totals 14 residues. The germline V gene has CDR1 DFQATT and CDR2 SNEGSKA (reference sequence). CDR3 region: CSASRTGRADTQYF. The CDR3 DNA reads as TGCAGTGCTAGCCGGACTGGCCGAGCAGATACGCAGTATTTT.

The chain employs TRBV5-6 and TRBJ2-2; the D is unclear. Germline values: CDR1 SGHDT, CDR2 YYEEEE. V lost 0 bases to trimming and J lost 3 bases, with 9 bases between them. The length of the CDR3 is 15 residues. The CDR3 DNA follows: TGTGCCAGCAGCTTGGTCCAGTCCGACACCGGGGAGCTGTTTTTT. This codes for CASSLVQSDTGELFF.

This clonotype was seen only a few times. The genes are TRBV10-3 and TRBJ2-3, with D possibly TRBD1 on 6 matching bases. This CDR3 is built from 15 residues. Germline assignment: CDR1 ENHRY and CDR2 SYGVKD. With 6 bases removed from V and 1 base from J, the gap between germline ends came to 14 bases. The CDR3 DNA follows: TGTGCCATCAGGCCTGCAGGGGCTGGCACAGATACGCAGTATTTT. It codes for CAIRPAGAGTDTQYF.